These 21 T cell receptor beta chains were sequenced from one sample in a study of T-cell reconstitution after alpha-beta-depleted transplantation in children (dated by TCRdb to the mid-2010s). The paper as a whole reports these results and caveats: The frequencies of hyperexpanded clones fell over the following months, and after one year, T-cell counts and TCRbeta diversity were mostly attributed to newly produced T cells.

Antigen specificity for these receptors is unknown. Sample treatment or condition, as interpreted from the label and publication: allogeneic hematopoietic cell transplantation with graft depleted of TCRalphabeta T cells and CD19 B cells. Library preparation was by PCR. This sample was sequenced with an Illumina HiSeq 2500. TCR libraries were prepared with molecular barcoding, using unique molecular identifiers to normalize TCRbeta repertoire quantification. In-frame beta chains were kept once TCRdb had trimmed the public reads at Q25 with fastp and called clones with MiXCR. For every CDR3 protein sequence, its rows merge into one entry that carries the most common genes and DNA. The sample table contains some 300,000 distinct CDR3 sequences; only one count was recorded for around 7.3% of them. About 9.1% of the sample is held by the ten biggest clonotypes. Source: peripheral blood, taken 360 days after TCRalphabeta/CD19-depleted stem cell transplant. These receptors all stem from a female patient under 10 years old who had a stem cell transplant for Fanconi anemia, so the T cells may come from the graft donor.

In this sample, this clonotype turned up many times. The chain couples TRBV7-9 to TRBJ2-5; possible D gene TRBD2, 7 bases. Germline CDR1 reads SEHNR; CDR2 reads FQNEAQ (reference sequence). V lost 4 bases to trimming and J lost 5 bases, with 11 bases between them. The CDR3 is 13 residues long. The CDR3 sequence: CASSSGGLETQYF. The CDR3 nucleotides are TGTGCCAGCAGCTCGGGGGGCCTCGAGACCCAGTACTTC.

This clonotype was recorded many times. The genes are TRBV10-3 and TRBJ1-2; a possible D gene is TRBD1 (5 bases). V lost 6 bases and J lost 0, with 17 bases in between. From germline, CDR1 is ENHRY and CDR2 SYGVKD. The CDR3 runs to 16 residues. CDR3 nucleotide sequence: TGTGCCATCAGCCGGGACGCTCCAGGAGCTAACTATGGCTACACCTTC. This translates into CAISRDAPGANYGYTF.

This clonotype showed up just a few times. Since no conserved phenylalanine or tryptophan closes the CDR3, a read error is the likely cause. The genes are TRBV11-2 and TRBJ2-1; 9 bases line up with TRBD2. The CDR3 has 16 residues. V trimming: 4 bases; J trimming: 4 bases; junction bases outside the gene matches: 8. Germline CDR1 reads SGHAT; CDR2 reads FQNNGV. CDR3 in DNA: TGTGCCAGCAGCTACCGGAGAGCGGGGGGATACAATGAGCAGTTCTGC. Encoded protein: CASSYRRAGGYNEQFC.

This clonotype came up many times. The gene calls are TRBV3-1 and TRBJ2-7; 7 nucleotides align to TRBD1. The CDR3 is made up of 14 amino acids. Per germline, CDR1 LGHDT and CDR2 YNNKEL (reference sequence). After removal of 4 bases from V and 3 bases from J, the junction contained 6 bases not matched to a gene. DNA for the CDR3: TGTGCCAGCAGCCCGGGACAGACTTTCTACGAGCAGTACTTC. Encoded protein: CASSPGQTFYEQYF.

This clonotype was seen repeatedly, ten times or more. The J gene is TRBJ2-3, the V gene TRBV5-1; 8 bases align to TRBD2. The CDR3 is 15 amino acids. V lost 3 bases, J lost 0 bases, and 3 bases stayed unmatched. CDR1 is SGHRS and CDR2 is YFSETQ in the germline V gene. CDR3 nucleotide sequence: TGCGCCAGCAGCTACCGGGGGGGGAGCACAGATACGCAGTATTTT. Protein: CASSYRGGSTDTQYF.

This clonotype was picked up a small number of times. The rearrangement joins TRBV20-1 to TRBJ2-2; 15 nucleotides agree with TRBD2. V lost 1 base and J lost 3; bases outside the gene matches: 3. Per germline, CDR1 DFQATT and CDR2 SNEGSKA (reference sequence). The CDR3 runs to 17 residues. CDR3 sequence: CSARGGTSGGYTGELFF. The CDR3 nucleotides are TGCAGTGCTAGAGGTGGGACTAGCGGGGGGTACACCGGGGAGCTGTTTTTT.

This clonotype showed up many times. The CDR3 loop reads CASSITGASYEQYF. DNA of the CDR3: TGCGCCAGCAGCATCACAGGGGCCTCCTACGAGCAGTACTTC. The chain combines TRBV5-1 with TRBJ2-7; 7 bases are shared with TRBD1. Trimming cost V 4 bases and J 0 bases; bases outside gene matches: 4. Looked up from germline, CDR1 is SGHRS and CDR2 is YFSETQ. CDR3 length equals 14 residues.

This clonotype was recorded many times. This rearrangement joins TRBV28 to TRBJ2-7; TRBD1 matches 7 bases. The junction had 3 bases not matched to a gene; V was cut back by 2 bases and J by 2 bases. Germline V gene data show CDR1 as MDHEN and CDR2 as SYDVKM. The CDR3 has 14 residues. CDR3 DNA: TGTGCCAGCAGTTTACGGGACAGCGCCTACGAGCAGTACGTC. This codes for CASSLRDSAYEQYV.

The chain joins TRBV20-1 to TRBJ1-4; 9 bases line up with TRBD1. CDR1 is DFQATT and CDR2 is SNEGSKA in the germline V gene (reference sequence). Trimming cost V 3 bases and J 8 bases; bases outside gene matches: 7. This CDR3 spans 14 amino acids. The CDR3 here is CSASGGDRDEKLFF. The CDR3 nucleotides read TGCAGTGCTAGTGGCGGGGACAGGGACGAAAAACTGTTTTTT.

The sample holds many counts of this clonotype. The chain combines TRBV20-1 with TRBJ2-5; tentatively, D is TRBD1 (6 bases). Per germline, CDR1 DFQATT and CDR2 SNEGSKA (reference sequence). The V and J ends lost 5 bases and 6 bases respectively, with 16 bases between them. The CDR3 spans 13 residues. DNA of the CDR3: TGCAGTGCTCACAGGGATCTTTCGAAGACCCAGTACTTC. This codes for CSAHRDLSKTQYF.

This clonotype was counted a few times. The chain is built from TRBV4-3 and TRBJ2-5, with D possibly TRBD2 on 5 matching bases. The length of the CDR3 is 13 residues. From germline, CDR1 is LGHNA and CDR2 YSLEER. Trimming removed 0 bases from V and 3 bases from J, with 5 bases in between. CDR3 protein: CASSQEREETQYF. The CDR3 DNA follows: TGCGCCAGCAGCCAAGAGCGGGAAGAGACCCAGTACTTC.

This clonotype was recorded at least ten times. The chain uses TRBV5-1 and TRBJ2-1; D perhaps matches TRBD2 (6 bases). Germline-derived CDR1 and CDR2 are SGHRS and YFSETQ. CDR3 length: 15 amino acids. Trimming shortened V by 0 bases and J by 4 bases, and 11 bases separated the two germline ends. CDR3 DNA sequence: TGCGCCAGCAGCTTGGAGGGAGGTGCATACAATGAGCAGTTCTTC. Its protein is CASSLEGGAYNEQFF.

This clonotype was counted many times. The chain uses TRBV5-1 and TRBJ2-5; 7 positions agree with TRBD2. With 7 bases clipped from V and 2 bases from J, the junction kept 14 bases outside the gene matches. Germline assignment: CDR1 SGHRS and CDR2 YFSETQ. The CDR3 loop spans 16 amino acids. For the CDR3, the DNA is TGCGCCAGCGGCCTGGGGGTTGCTAGCGGACAAGAGACCCAGTACTTC. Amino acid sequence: CASGLGVASGQETQYF.

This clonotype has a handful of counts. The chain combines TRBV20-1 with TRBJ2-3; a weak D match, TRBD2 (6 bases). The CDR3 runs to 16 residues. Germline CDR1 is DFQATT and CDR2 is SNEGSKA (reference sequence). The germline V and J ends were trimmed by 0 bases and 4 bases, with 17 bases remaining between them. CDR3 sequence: CSARDPTSWVADTQYF. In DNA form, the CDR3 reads TGCAGTGCTAGAGATCCGACTAGTTGGGTGGCAGATACGCAGTATTTT.

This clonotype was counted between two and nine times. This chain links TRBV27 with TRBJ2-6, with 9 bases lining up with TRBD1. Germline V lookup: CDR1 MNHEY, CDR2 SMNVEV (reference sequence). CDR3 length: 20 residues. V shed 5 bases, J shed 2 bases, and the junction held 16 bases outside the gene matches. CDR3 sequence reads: CASSLENRGRLSPGANVLTF. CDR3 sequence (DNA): TGTGCCAGCAGTCTTGAGAACAGGGGGCGCTTGTCCCCTGGGGCCAACGTCCTGACTTTC.

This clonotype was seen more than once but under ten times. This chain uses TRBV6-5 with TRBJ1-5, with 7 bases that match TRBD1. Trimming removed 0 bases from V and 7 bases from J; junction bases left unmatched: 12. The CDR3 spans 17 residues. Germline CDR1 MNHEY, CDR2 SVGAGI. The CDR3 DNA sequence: TGTGCCAGCAGTTACTCGAGTATTAGGGGGCGAATCCAGCCCCAGCATTTT. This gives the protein CASSYSSIRGRIQPQHF.

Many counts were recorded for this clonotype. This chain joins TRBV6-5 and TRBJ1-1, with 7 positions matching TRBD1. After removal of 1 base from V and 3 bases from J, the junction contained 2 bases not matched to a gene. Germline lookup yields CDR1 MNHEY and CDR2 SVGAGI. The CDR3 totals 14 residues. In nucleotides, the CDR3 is TGTGCCAGCAGTTACTTCAGGGGGGACACTGAAGCTTTCTTT. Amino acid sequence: CASSYFRGDTEAFF.

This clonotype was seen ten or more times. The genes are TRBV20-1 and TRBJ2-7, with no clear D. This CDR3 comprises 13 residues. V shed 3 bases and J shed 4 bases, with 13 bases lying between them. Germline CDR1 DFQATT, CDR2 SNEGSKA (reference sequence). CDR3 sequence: CSASTPPGYEQYF. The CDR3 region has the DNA TGCAGTGCTAGTACCCCGCCGGGTTACGAGCAGTACTTC.

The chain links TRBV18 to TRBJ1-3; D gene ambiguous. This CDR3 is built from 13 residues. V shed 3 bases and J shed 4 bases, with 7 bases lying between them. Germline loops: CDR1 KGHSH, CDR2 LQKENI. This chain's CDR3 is CASSPQEGNTIYF. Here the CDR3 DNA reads TGTGCCAGCTCACCCCAGGAAGGAAACACCATATATTTT.

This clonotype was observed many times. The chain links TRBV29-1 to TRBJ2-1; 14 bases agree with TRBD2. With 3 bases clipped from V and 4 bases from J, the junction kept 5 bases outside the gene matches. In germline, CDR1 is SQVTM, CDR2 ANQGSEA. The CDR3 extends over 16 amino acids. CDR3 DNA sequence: TGCAGCGTTGAGGGGACTAGCGGGAGAACATACAATGAGCAGTTCTTC. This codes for CSVEGTSGRTYNEQFF.

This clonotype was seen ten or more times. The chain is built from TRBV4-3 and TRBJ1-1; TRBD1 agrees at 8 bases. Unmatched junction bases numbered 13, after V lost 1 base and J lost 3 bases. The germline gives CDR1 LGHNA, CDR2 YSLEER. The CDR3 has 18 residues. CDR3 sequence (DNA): TGCGCCAGCAGCCAAGTTCCAGGACAGGGAGTTCTGCACACTGAAGCTTTCTTT. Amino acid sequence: CASSQVPGQGVLHTEAFF.